Listed here are 32 T cell receptor beta chains from one sample, sequenced in a study of blood T cell repertoires in COVID-19. Profiled with immunoSEQ multiplex PCR; TCRdb holds only in-frame clones, not every one. The table has 170,000 or so clones, over 80% seen once. The material sequenced was peripheral blood. The receptors here all came from a middle-aged woman with COVID-19, enrolled during active disease.

This chain connects TRBV6-5 to TRBJ1-5; TRBD1 agrees at 7 bases. The V and J ends lost 5 bases and 0 bases, in that order; junction bases with no gene match: 4. This CDR3 has 15 amino acids. Germline V gives CDR1 MNHEY, CDR2 SVGAGI. The CDR3, as DNA: TGTGCCAGCAGTAGCCGGGACAGTAGCAATCAGCCCCAGCATTTT. Translating gives CASSSRDSSNQPQHF.

The chain recombines TRBV25-1 with TRBJ2-3; D is possibly TRBD2 (5 bases). Germline V lookup: CDR1 MGHDK, CDR2 SYGVNS. The V end lost 8 bases, the J end lost 4 bases, and 22 bases lay between the germline ends. This CDR3 contains 16 residues. DNA of the CDR3: TGTGCCAGCCGCCCGGGGAGAGGAGGATTCGCAGATACGCAGTATTTT. Its protein product is CASRPGRGGFADTQYF.

The J gene is TRBJ1-4, the V gene TRBV29-1, with TRBD1 identical over 9 bases. Per germline, CDR1 SQVTM and CDR2 ANQGSEA. V trimming: 7 bases; J trimming: 12 bases; junction bases outside the gene matches: 15. This CDR3 has 14 residues. Written as DNA, the CDR3 is TGCAGCGCCGCACCCGGGACAGGGCTTGTCGAACTGTTTTTT. Translation gives CSAAPGTGLVELFF.

The rearrangement uses TRBV6-1 and TRBJ2-3; 13 nucleotides match TRBD2. This CDR3 is 18 amino acids long. The V gene's germline CDR1 is MNHNS and CDR2 SASEGT. The junction had 6 bases not matched to a gene; V was cut back by 3 bases and J by 0 bases. CDR3 region: CASSDGTSGTLSTDTQYF. CDR3 coding DNA: TGTGCCAGCAGTGACGGGACTAGCGGGACCCTTAGCACAGATACGCAGTATTTT.

This chain uses TRBV6-1 with TRBJ1-5; 9 positions match TRBD1. Germline V lookup: CDR1 MNHNS, CDR2 SASEGT. The CDR3 is made up of 16 amino acids. V trimming: 3 bases; J trimming: 2 bases; junction bases outside the gene matches: 5. CDR3 residues: CASSDPGQGGNQPQHF. CDR3 sequence (DNA): TGTGCCAGCAGTGACCCGGGACAGGGAGGCAATCAGCCCCAGCATTTT.

V and J are TRBV20-1 and TRBJ2-7; D is undetermined. Germline CDR1 is DFQATT and CDR2 is SNEGSKA (reference sequence). This CDR3 has 13 residues. V was trimmed by 3 bases and J by 2 bases, leaving 11 bases between them. CDR3 region: CSASYRAPYEQYF. The CDR3 DNA sequence: TGCAGTGCTAGTTATCGAGCTCCCTACGAGCAGTACTTC.

The chain is built from TRBV5-1 and TRBJ2-5; maybe TRBD2 (6 bases). CDR3 length: 14 amino acids. Trimming took 0 bases from V and 4 from J, leaving 10 bases between them. Germline V gene lookup returns CDR1 SGHRS and CDR2 YFSETQ. The DNA for the CDR3 is TGCGCCAGCAGCTTGGGACTAGAGGTAGAGACCCAGTACTTC. Its protein is CASSLGLEVETQYF.

Comments on this clone: Mismatch with germline at one junction end may stem from a read error. The chain links TRBV7-7 to TRBJ2-5; 8 bases line up with TRBD1. Germline CDR1 is SSHAT and CDR2 is FNYEAQ (reference sequence). CDR3 length: 16 residues. DNA for the CDR3: TGTGCTAGCAGCTTAGCAGGACAGGGTCGGGAAGAGACCCAGTACTTC. Its protein product is CASSLAGQGREETQYF.

The chain carries TRBV19 and TRBJ2-1, with TRBD2 matching over 10 bases. This CDR3 contains 18 residues. Germline loops: CDR1 LNHDA, CDR2 SQIVND (reference sequence). V lost 5 bases to trimming and J lost 4 bases; unmatched junction nucleotides: 14. The CDR3 DNA follows: TGTGCCAGTAGTGCAGAACGGGAACTAGCGGGGTCGTACAATGAGCAGTTCTTC. It translates to CASSAERELAGSYNEQFF.

Here the CDR3 reads CASSPTTGRSNQPQHF. The CDR3, as DNA: TGCGCCAGCAGCCCGACGACAGGGAGGAGCAATCAGCCCCAGCATTTT. The gene calls are TRBV5-1 and TRBJ1-5; 7 bases agree with TRBD1. V was clipped by 4 bases and J by 1 base; unmatched bases: 8. Germline V CDR1 and CDR2: SGHRS, YFSETQ. CDR3 length: 16 amino acids.

The V and J genes are TRBV11-2 and TRBJ1-1; D might be TRBD1 (5 bases). V lost 6 bases and J 1 base, leaving 12 bases between the germline ends. This CDR3 has 14 residues. In germline, CDR1 is SGHAT, CDR2 FQNNGV. CDR3: CASSPRVSNTEAFF. The CDR3 DNA follows: TGTGCCAGCAGTCCCAGGGTGTCGAACACTGAAGCTTTCTTT. The entire variable domain, with the rest obtained from reference TRBV11-2 and TRBJ1-1, is as follows: EAGVAQSPRYKIIEKRQSVAFWCNPISGHATLYWYQQILGQGPKLLIQFQNNGVVDDSQLPKDRFSAERLKGVDSTLKIQPAKLEDSAVYLCASSPRVSNTEAFFGQGTRLTVV.

This clone was picked up a small number of times. The chain joins TRBV5-5 to TRBJ2-7; 10 nucleotides match TRBD1. The CDR3 runs to 14 residues. Looked up from germline, CDR1 is SGHKS and CDR2 is YYEKEE (reference sequence). Trimming took 4 bases from V and 6 from J; bases not matched to a gene: 7. The CDR3 DNA sequence: TGTGCCAGCAGCCTCCGGGACAGGGGTTCCGAGCAGTACTTC. Residues: CASSLRDRGSEQYF. Looking up the rest from reference TRBV5-5 and TRBJ2-7 gives the full variable domain: DAGVTQSPTHLIKTRGQQVTLRCSPISGHKSVSWYQQVLGQGPQFIFQYYEKEERGRGNFPDRFSARQFPNYSSELNVNALLLGDSALYLCASSLRDRGSEQYFGPGTRLTVT.

Concerning this clone: This CDR3 is also generated by other DNA sequences in the sample. The chain carries TRBV5-1 and TRBJ1-1; D not certain. Trimming took 1 base from V and 6 from J, leaving 7 bases between them. CDR1 and CDR2 from the germline V gene are SGHRS and YFSETQ. The CDR3 loop spans 12 amino acids. Here the CDR3 reads CASSLTGAEAFF. The CDR3 DNA is TGCGCCAGCAGCTTGACCGGGGCTGAAGCTTTCTTT.

This clone was seen a single time. The chain has TRBV27 and TRBJ1-5; the D is unclear. Per the germline V gene, CDR1 is MNHEY and CDR2 is SMNVEV (reference sequence). Trimming left V 4 bases short and J 9 bases short, with 22 bases between. This CDR3 spans 16 amino acids. In DNA, the CDR3 is TGTGCCAGCAGTTCCCGCTTAAGAGGCCCGCTGCCGCCCCAGCATTTT. Amino acids: CASSSRLRGPLPPQHF.

CDR3 protein: CASSSPLLGPFRPYEQYF. In DNA, the CDR3 is TGTGCCAGCAGTTCCCCCCTATTGGGGCCCTTCCGGCCTTACGAGCAGTACTTC. This chain uses TRBV28 with TRBJ2-7; TRBD1 is a possible D gene (5 bases). CDR3 size: 18 residues. The V end lost 4 bases, the J end lost 4 bases, and 26 bases lay between the germline ends. Germline assignment: CDR1 MDHEN and CDR2 SYDVKM.

The chain uses TRBV11-2 and TRBJ2-3; the match to TRBD2 covers 12 bases. The CDR3 loop spans 18 amino acids. From germline, CDR1 is SGHAT and CDR2 FQNNGV. Trimming removed 5 bases from V and 3 bases from J; junction bases left unmatched: 12. The CDR3: CASSKRTSGIGLTDTQYF. The CDR3 region has the DNA TGTGCCAGCAGCAAGAGGACTAGCGGGATAGGGTTAACAGATACGCAGTATTTT.

The J gene is TRBJ1-5, the V gene TRBV7-9; D may be TRBD1 (6 bases). Germline V gene lookup returns CDR1 SEHNR and CDR2 FQNEAQ (reference sequence). The CDR3 is 15 residues long. Trimming cost V 4 bases and J 4 bases, with 14 bases left between them. In DNA form, the CDR3 reads TGTGCCAGCAGCTCCGGACAGCACTTTAATCAGCCCCAGCATTTT. It specifies CASSSGQHFNQPQHF.

V and J are TRBV6-5 and TRBJ2-1, with D hard to call. Trimming took 6 bases from V and 0 from J, leaving 6 bases between them. The V gene's germline CDR1 is MNHEY and CDR2 SVGAGI. This CDR3 is built from 13 residues. The CDR3 DNA reads TGTGCCAGCAGGTCCCGCTCCTACAATGAGCAGTTCTTC. It translates to CASRSRSYNEQFF.

This clone has more than one count but fewer than ten. The V gene is TRBV9, the J gene TRBJ1-3; D gene uncertain. Between the trimmed V and J ends, which lost 0 bases and 7 bases, there was a span of 8 bases. CDR3 length: 13 amino acids. Germline CDR1 is SGDLS and CDR2 is YYNGEE. The CDR3 sequence is CASSVAPLNTIYF. CDR3 DNA: TGTGCCAGCAGCGTAGCCCCTTTGAACACCATATATTTT.

The J gene is TRBJ2-1, the V gene TRBV19, with D perhaps TRBD1 (5 bases). The CDR3 runs to 15 residues. Germline loops: CDR1 LNHDA, CDR2 SQIVND (reference sequence). V dropped 7 bases and J dropped 7 bases, with 20 bases sitting between them. CDR3 protein: CASMGIRIPGNEQFF. In DNA, the CDR3 is TGTGCCAGTATGGGGATCCGAATCCCAGGGAATGAGCAGTTCTTC.

The chain couples TRBV3-1 (or the pseudogene TRBV3-2) to TRBJ2-4, with 11 bases aligning to TRBD2. V trimming: 1 base; J trimming: 9 bases; junction bases outside the gene matches: 5. CDR1 and CDR2 (germline): LGHDT, YNNKEL (reference sequence). The CDR3 spans 15 residues. The CDR3 is CASSQALAGGPIQYF. The CDR3 DNA follows: TGTGCCAGCAGCCAAGCCCTAGCGGGGGGTCCCATTCAGTACTTC.

The V and J genes are TRBV28 and TRBJ1-1; TRBD1 matches 7 bases. The V gene end was trimmed by 6 bases and the J gene end by 10 bases; junction bases not matched to a gene: 14. The CDR3 loop spans 14 amino acids. The germline V gene encodes CDR1 MDHEN and CDR2 SYDVKM. Written as DNA, the CDR3 is TGTGCCAGCAGGCAAATCTCGACAGGGTTAGTAGCTTTCTTT. It is translated as CASRQISTGLVAFF.

The chain links TRBV10-1 to TRBJ2-7, with D unclear. Germline assignment: CDR1 WNHNN and CDR2 SYGVQD (reference sequence). V was cut by 4 bases and J by 3 bases, with 13 bases left in between. CDR3 size: 14 residues. CDR3 nucleotides: TGCGCCAGCAGTGGGCCGCGTCAGGACTACGAGCAGTACTTC. Translated, it gives CASSGPRQDYEQYF.

The rearrangement uses TRBV28 and TRBJ1-6, with TRBD1 as a possible D gene (6 bases). Trimming pared 4 bases from V and 1 base from J, leaving 17 bases between. CDR1 is MDHEN and CDR2 is SYDVKM in the germline V gene. CDR3 length equals 18 residues. CDR3 residues: CASSSGAGLGSYNSPLHF. Here the CDR3 DNA reads TGTGCCAGCAGTTCAGGGGCAGGATTGGGATCCTATAATTCACCCCTCCACTTT.

The gene calls are TRBV27 and TRBJ2-1; 7 bases agree with TRBD2. The CDR3 sequence is 15 residues long. J gave up 4 bases and V 8 bases, and 11 bases lay outside the gene matches. From germline, CDR1 is MNHEY and CDR2 SMNVEV (reference sequence). CDR3 loop: CASAALTSLYNEQFF. In DNA, the CDR3 is TGTGCCAGCGCAGCCCTGACTAGCCTTTACAATGAGCAGTTCTTC.

The V and J genes are TRBV14 and TRBJ1-1; D gene uncertain. The CDR3 runs 16 residues. CDR1 is SGHDN and CDR2 is FVKESK in the germline V gene. The V and J ends lost 0 bases and 1 base respectively, with 12 bases between them. DNA of the CDR3: TGTGCCAGCAGCCAAGATTTCTCGGGAACGAACACTGAAGCTTTCTTT. Translated, it gives CASSQDFSGTNTEAFF. Drawing the rest from reference TRBV14 and TRBJ1-1, the complete variable domain is EAGVTQFPSHSVIEKGQTVTLRCDPISGHDNLYWYRRVMGKEIKFLLHFVKESKQDESGMPNNRFLAERTGGTYSTLKVQPAELEDSGVYFCASSQDFSGTNTEAFFGQGTRLTVV.

The V and J genes are TRBV7-9 and TRBJ2-7; the match to TRBD1 covers 10 bases. This CDR3 region has 11 residues. Germline V gene data show CDR1 as SEHNR and CDR2 as FQNEAQ (reference sequence). The CDR3 is CAGTGVYEQYF. The CDR3 DNA follows: TGTGCTGGGACAGGGGTCTACGAGCAGTACTTC.

The count of this clone is one. The J gene is TRBJ1-1, the V gene TRBV19; 8 nucleotides align to TRBD1. Per the germline V gene, CDR1 is LNHDA and CDR2 is SQIVND (reference sequence). The V and J ends lost 6 bases and 1 base, in that order; junction bases with no gene match: 7. The CDR3 runs 15 residues. CDR3 protein: CASRLKDRENTEAFF. Here the CDR3 DNA reads TGTGCCAGTAGGCTTAAGGACAGGGAGAACACTGAAGCTTTCTTT.

The rearrangement joins TRBV27 to TRBJ2-3, with 9 bases fitting TRBD2. This CDR3 spans 16 amino acids. V was pared by 6 bases and J by 2 bases, with 9 bases of the junction left unmatched. Germline V gene sequence: CDR1 MNHEY, CDR2 SMNVEV (reference sequence). CDR3 amino acids: CASSPFSGSHTDTQYF. Here the CDR3 DNA reads TGTGCCAGCAGCCCGTTTAGCGGGAGCCACACAGATACGCAGTATTTT.

The sample holds a few counts of this clone. V is TRBV18 and J is TRBJ1-1; 9 bases are shared with TRBD1. The germline V gene encodes CDR1 KGHSH and CDR2 LQKENI. V was pared by 3 bases and J by 0 bases, with 5 bases of the junction left unmatched. This CDR3 has 16 amino acids. The CDR3 region is CASSPTGTGMNTEAFF. The CDR3, as DNA: TGTGCCAGCTCACCCACCGGGACAGGGATGAACACTGAAGCTTTCTTT. Complete variable domain (other parts from reference TRBV18 and TRBJ1-1): NAGVMQNPRHLVRRRGQEARLRCSPMKGHSHVYWYRQLPEEGLKFMVYLQKENIIDESGMPKERFSAEFPKEGPSILRIQQVVRGDSAAYFCASSPTGTGMNTEAFFGQGTRLTVV.

The rearrangement uses TRBV21-1 and TRBJ2-3; TRBD1 reflects the table's D call only, with no check against the DNA. TRBV21-1 is listed as a pseudogene. The CDR3 spans 16 residues. The CDR3 DNA follows: TGTGCCAGCAGCCCCGATTGGACAGAAGACACAGATACGCAGTATTTT. Its translation: CASSPDWTEDTDTQYF.

The chain has TRBV6-5 and TRBJ1-1, with 7 bases identical to TRBD1. Per germline, CDR1 MNHEY and CDR2 SVGAGI. This CDR3 comprises 15 residues. Trimming removed 4 bases from V and 0 bases from J; junction bases left unmatched: 5. The CDR3: CASSWDSLMNTEAFF. The CDR3 DNA sequence: TGTGCCAGCAGTTGGGACAGCTTAATGAACACTGAAGCTTTCTTT.